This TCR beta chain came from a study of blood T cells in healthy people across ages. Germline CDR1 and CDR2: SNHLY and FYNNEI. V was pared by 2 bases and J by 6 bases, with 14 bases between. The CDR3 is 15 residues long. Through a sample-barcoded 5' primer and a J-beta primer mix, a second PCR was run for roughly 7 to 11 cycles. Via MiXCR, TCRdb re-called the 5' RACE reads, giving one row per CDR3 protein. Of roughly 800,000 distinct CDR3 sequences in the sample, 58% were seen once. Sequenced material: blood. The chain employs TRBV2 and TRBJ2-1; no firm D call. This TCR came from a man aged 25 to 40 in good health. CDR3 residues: CASSELGNPSNEQFF. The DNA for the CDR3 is TGTGCCAGCAGTGAACTGGGTAACCCCTCCAATGAGCAGTTCTTC.